This passage covers 14 T cell receptor beta chains from one sample sequenced in a study of Ad26.COV2.S vaccination and SARS-CoV-2 variants. Data came from immunoSEQ multiplex PCR; TCRdb stores just in-frame clones and leaves some out. The sample has approximately 350,000 clones, approximately 83% seen once. The treatment denotes: 15 to 20 received Ad26.COV2.S at low or high dose, single or two shots; 5 received placebo; per-sample allocation not given. Sampling took place 63 days after the first vaccine or placebo injection. The source material was peripheral blood, sampled in a trial of Ad26.COV2.S vaccine versus placebo. These receptors were obtained from a person between 18 and 65 years old who received the Ad26.COV2.S COVID-19 vaccine or a placebo.

The V gene is TRBV12-5, the J gene TRBJ2-3; TRBD1 agrees at 9 bases. The junction had 19 bases not matched to a gene; V was cut back by 3 bases and J by 6 bases. The CDR3 extends over 19 amino acids. Germline V lookup: CDR1 LGHNT, CDR2 FRNRAP. CDR3 loop: CASGFFQNPGTGRMDTQYF. The CDR3 bases are TGTGCTAGTGGTTTCTTTCAAAACCCCGGGACAGGGAGGATGGATACGCAGTATTTT.

The V gene is TRBV29-1, the J gene TRBJ1-1; D gene unclear. CDR1 is SQVTM and CDR2 is ANQGSEA in the germline V gene. The CDR3 consists of 13 residues. Trimming took off 5 bases at V and 3 bases at J, with 13 bases between the two ends. The CDR3 DNA is TGCAGCGTTTTAGTTTGGTCGGACACTGAAGCTTTCTTT. Protein: CSVLVWSDTEAFF. Supplemented by reference TRBV29-1 and TRBJ1-1, the full variable domain reads SAVISQKPSRDICQRGTSLTIQCQVDSQVTMMFWYRQQPGQSLTLIATANQGSEATYESGFVIDKFPISRPNLTFSTLTVSNMSPEDSSIYLCSVLVWSDTEAFFGQGTRLTVV.

The CDR3 loop reads CASSSGGQDTGELFF. CDR3 sequence (DNA): TGCGCCAGTAGTAGCGGGGGGCAGGACACCGGGGAGCTGTTTTTT. V gene TRBV10-2 combines with J gene TRBJ2-2; 10 bases line up with TRBD2. V shed 9 bases and J 3 bases; nucleotides not matched to a gene: 7. From germline, CDR1 is WSHSY and CDR2 SAAADI. The CDR3 is 15 residues long.

The rearrangement joins TRBV13 to TRBJ2-1; 11 bases fit TRBD2. The CDR3 extends over 15 amino acids. After removal of 4 bases from V and 3 bases from J, the junction contained 2 bases not matched to a gene. From germline, CDR1 is PRHDT and CDR2 FYEKMQ (reference sequence). The chain's CDR3 is CASSSGLADYNEQFF. CDR3 nucleotides: TGTGCCAGCAGCTCGGGACTAGCGGACTACAATGAGCAGTTCTTC.

The chain is built from TRBV29-1 and TRBJ2-4, with TRBD1 matching 7 bases. CDR1 SQVTM and CDR2 ANQGSEA come from the germline V gene. The V segment lost 6 bases and the J segment 7 bases; nucleotides outside the gene matches: 3. The CDR3 is 11 residues long. The CDR3 loop is CSVGDSNIQYF. For the CDR3, the DNA is TGCAGCGTGGGGGACAGTAACATTCAGTACTTC. Full variable domain (missing parts from reference TRBV29-1 and TRBJ2-4): SAVISQKPSRDICQRGTSLTIQCQVDSQVTMMFWYRQQPGQSLTLIATANQGSEATYESGFVIDKFPISRPNLTFSTLTVSNMSPEDSSIYLCSVGDSNIQYFGAGTRLSVL.

This chain connects TRBV2 to TRBJ1-1, with D possibly TRBD1 on 5 matching bases. The CDR3 covers 16 residues. V lost 6 bases and J 1 base, leaving 18 bases between the germline ends. Germline CDR1 is SNHLY and CDR2 is FYNNEI. CDR3 loop: CASSPLGGWGNTEAFF. The CDR3 region has the DNA TGTGCCAGCAGCCCCCTCGGGGGATGGGGGAACACTGAAGCTTTCTTT. Full variable domain (missing parts from reference TRBV2 and TRBJ1-1): EPEVTQTPSHQVTQMGQEVILRCVPISNHLYFYWYRQILGQKVEFLVSFYNNEISEKSEIFDDQFSVERPDGSNFTLKIRSTKLEDSAMYFCASSPLGGWGNTEAFFGQGTRLTVV.

The chain joins TRBV6-5 to TRBJ2-3; TRBD1 matches at 8 bases. J lost 0 bases, V lost 6 bases, and 5 bases had no gene match. CDR1 and CDR2 from the germline V gene are MNHEY and SVGAGI. The CDR3 length is 15 residues. CDR3 coding DNA: TGTGCCAGCAGAGACAGGGGACACAGCACAGATACGCAGTATTTT. It specifies CASRDRGHSTDTQYF.

This rearrangement joins TRBV6-5 to TRBJ1-5, with unresolved D. Germline assignment: CDR1 MNHEY and CDR2 SVGAGI. V lost 4 bases, J lost 3 bases, and 7 bases lay in between. The CDR3 length is 13 residues. CDR3 DNA sequence: TGTGCCAGCAGTTCAAGTCCCAATCAGCCCCAGCATTTT. Amino acids: CASSSSPNQPQHF.

The chain combines TRBV5-3 with TRBJ1-6, with D possibly matching TRBD1 (6 bases). TRBV5-3 qualifies as an ORF whose function is uncertain. There are 16 residues in the CDR3. Trimming removed 2 bases from V and 6 bases from J, with 15 bases in between. CDR3 bases: TGTGCCAGAAGCTTCCGAGGGGGGGTCTCTAATTCACCCCTCCACTTT. It is translated as CARSFRGGVSNSPLHF.

The chain recombines TRBV9 with TRBJ2-3, with TRBD2 identical over 8 bases. CDR1 and CDR2 (germline): SGDLS, YYNGEE. This CDR3 region has 17 residues. V lost 0 bases, J lost 0 bases, and 6 bases stayed unmatched. The CDR3 reads CASSVGNSGTSTDTQYF. CDR3 DNA: TGTGCCAGCAGCGTAGGTAATAGCGGGACTAGCACAGATACGCAGTATTTT.

This chain connects TRBV7-2 to TRBJ2-7; weak D call: TRBD2 (6 bases). Per the germline V gene, CDR1 is SGHTA and CDR2 is FQGNSA. This CDR3 is 14 amino acids long. The V end was cut by 1 base, the J end by 6 bases, with 13 bases between. The CDR3 sequence is CASSLVGGPSEQYF. The CDR3 nucleotides read TGTGCCAGCAGCTTAGTGGGGGGACCCTCCGAGCAGTACTTC.

This chain connects TRBV4-2 to TRBJ2-1; possible D gene TRBD2, 5 bases. Germline CDR1 reads LGHNA; CDR2 reads YNFKEQ. The CDR3 covers 15 residues. Trimming took 1 base from V and 3 from J, leaving 10 bases between them. The CDR3 reads CASSQGNRDYNEQFF. In DNA form, the CDR3 reads TGTGCCAGCAGCCAAGGTAATCGGGACTACAATGAGCAGTTCTTC.

This sequence joins TRBV4-3 and TRBJ1-1; D may be TRBD1 (5 bases). The germline V and J ends were trimmed by 0 bases and 5 bases, with 13 bases remaining between them. Germline CDR1 reads LGHNA; CDR2 reads YSLEER. The CDR3 contains 15 residues. The CDR3 DNA follows: TGCGCCAGCAGCCAAGATCAGGACGGGACGACTGAAGCTTTCTTT. Protein sequence: CASSQDQDGTTEAFF.

J is TRBJ2-1 and V is TRBV11-3; the match to TRBD2 covers 11 bases. The V segment lost 5 bases and the J segment 8 bases; nucleotides outside the gene matches: 8. The CDR3 totals 15 residues. In germline, CDR1 is SGHNT, CDR2 YENEEA. For the CDR3, the DNA is TGTGCCAGCAGCCTCCAACTAGCGGGAGTTGATGAGCAGTTCTTC. This gives the protein CASSLQLAGVDEQFF.